These T cell receptor beta chains were read from a single sample in a study of graft-versus-host responses after intestinal transplantation. Method: immunoSEQ multiplex PCR; TCRdb's copy keeps in-frame clones and lacks some. The sample has about 150,000 clones, about 90% seen once. What these receptors recognize is not known. The sequences come from unstimulated CD4+ T cells sorted from spleen or lymph node cells, collected before intestinal transplant. All receptors derive from a human donor who received an intestinal transplant. Both conserved end residues are part of each CDR3. A D gene is named only where the DNA matches it firmly.

v_gene,d_gene,j_gene,CDR3aa,CDR3nt
TRBV10-3,.,TRBJ2-7,CAISDSPRDPTYEQYF,TGTGCCATCAGTGATTCTCCCCGGGACCCCACATACGAGCAGTACTTC
TRBV11-2,.,TRBJ2-2,CASSLHGLANTGELFF,TGTGCCAGCAGCTTACACGGGCTGGCGAACACCGGGGAGCTGTTTTTT
TRBV29-1,.,TRBJ2-7,CSSRDTYEQYF,TGCAGCTCTCGGGATACCTACGAGCAGTACTTC
TRBV5-1,.,TRBJ2-7,CASSLGISGISYEQYF,TGCGCCAGCAGCTTGGGGATCTCGGGGATATCCTACGAGCAGTACTTC
TRBV2,TRBD2,TRBJ2-1,CASSGGGLSGRANEQFF,TGTGCCAGCAGTGGGGGCGGCCTTAGCGGGAGGGCCAATGAGCAGTTCTTC
TRBV29-1,.,TRBJ1-1,CSVGQSMNTEAFF,TGCAGCGTTGGACAGTCCATGAACACTGAAGCTTTCTTT
TRBV30,.,TRBJ1-2,CASQGPGGYTF,TGTGCCTCACAGGGTCCGGGTGGCTACACCTTC
TRBV5-4,.,TRBJ2-7,CASSLAVAGLYEQYF,TGTGCCAGCAGCTTGGCCGTGGCAGGCCTATACGAGCAGTACTTC
TRBV19,TRBD2,TRBJ2-1,CASSTFREGVHNEQFF,TGTGCCAGTAGTACCTTTAGGGAGGGTGTCCACAATGAGCAGTTCTTC
TRBV6-4,.,TRBJ1-6,CASSDGGRGSPLHF,TGTGCCAGCAGTGACGGGGGGCGCGGTTCACCCCTCCACTTT
TRBV5-6,TRBD2,TRBJ2-5,CASSFPPGLAGETQYF,TGTGCCAGCAGCTTTCCCCCGGGACTAGCGGGAGAGACCCAGTACTTC
TRBV10-1,.,TRBJ2-7,CASSEFSGSSYEQYF,TGCGCCAGCAGTGAGTTTAGCGGATCCTCCTACGAGCAGTACTTC
TRBV6-1,TRBD1,TRBJ2-4,CASSPRGTKNIQYF,TGTGCCAGCAGTCCCAGGGGGACCAAAAACATTCAGTACTTC
TRBV5-1,.,TRBJ2-2,CASSPRTVNTGELFF,TGCGCCAGCAGCCCGAGGACAGTGAACACCGGGGAGCTGTTTTTT
TRBV2,.,TRBJ1-4,CASSAREATNEKLFF,TGTGCCAGCAGTGCCCGCGAGGCAACTAATGAAAAACTGTTTTTT
TRBV11-2,TRBD1,TRBJ2-1,CASKPGTVIGEQFF,TGTGCCAGCAAACCCGGGACAGTGATTGGTGAGCAGTTCTTC
TRBV7-6,.,TRBJ1-3,CASSASHSGNTIYF,TGTGCCAGCAGCGCGAGTCACTCTGGAAACACCATATATTTT